This paragraph reports one TCR beta chain. The entry originates in a study of blood T cell repertoires in COVID-19. In germline, CDR1 is MNHEY, CDR2 SMNVEV (reference sequence). The J segment lost 5 bases and the V segment lost 2 bases, leaving 2 bases of the junction unmatched. This CDR3 contains 14 residues. The repertoire was sequenced with immunoSEQ multiplex PCR; TCRdb's copy has only in-frame clones and lacks some. The table has some 240,000 clones, roughly 88% seen once; the top ten hold 2.5% to 3.5%. The chain employs TRBV27 and TRBJ1-2, with 10 nucleotides matching TRBD1. Material: PBMCs or T cells enriched from blood (not recorded which). The sequence was collected from a woman aged 40 to 55 who had been exposed to COVID-19. The CDR3 region has the DNA TGTGCCAGCAGTTTAGACAGGGGGCAATATGGCTACACCTTC. The encoded protein is CASSLDRGQYGYTF.